Included here is one TCR beta chain sequence, with context. Its ends do not fully match the called genes, so a read error is possible. The data are from a study of T cells in Graves' hyperthyroidism and ophthalmopathy. Uncontrolled infection, other autoimmune disease, pregnancy or lactation led to exclusion. Researchers took RNA transcripts and amplified the TCR beta CDR3 regions from them. An initial round of RT-PCR targeting the TCR CDR3 relied on the HTBI primer set. From the multiplex PCR reads, TCRdb called clonotypes with MiXCR, one entry per CDR3 protein. The sample gives 640,000 or so distinct CDR3 sequences, 13% to 15% of which show up once; around 7% is in the top ten. This sequence was found in a woman aged 18-30 years with Graves' ophthalmopathy. Material: blood.

The CDR3, as DNA: TGTGCCAGCAGCCCTAAGACAGGGGGTTCTAACTATGGCTACGCCTTC. Translated: CASSPKTGGSNYGYAF. This rearrangement joins TRBV9 to TRBJ1-2, with 9 bases matching TRBD1. The germline V gene encodes CDR1 SGDLS and CDR2 YYNGEE. The CDR3 totals 16 residues.